A selection of T cell receptor beta chains follows, all from one sample in a study of blood T cell repertoires in COVID-19. Some clones are missing from TCRdb's copy, which holds only in-frame ones; the method was immunoSEQ multiplex PCR. This sample has some 400,000 clones, with approximately 90% found just once. Sequencing was carried out using PBMCs or T cells enriched from blood (not recorded which). Every receptor here comes from a woman aged 40 to 50 who had been exposed to COVID-19. Each CDR3 is given with its conserved first and last residue. Fields, in order: D gene, J gene, clone size, V gene, CDR3 protein, CDR3 DNA. A D gene is named only where the DNA matches it firmly. Rows may omit the clone size; those that give it use once, few, many or a size class.

D gene: -
J gene: TRBJ1-2
clone size: -
V gene: TRBV3-1/TRBV3-2
CDR3 protein: CASSHGSGFRQELYYGYTF
CDR3 DNA: TGTGCCAGCAGCCACGGGTCGGGTTTCAGACAGGAGTTATATTATGGCTACACCTTC

D gene: -
J gene: TRBJ1-2
clone size: -
V gene: TRBV21-1
CDR3 protein: CASSKALLDRGRPSF
CDR3 DNA: TGTGCCAGCAGCAAAGCGCTTTTGGACAGGGGGCGACCGTCCTTC

D gene: TRBD1
J gene: TRBJ2-7
clone size: -
V gene: TRBV13
CDR3 protein: CASSLGDRVSYEQYF
CDR3 DNA: TGTGCCAGCAGCTTAGGGGACAGGGTCTCCTACGAGCAGTACTTC

D gene: TRBD1
J gene: TRBJ1-1
clone size: once
V gene: TRBV19
CDR3 protein: CASSMGTVNTEAFF
CDR3 DNA: TGTGCCAGTAGTATGGGGACAGTGAACACTGAAGCTTTCTTT

D gene: -
J gene: TRBJ1-1
clone size: once
V gene: TRBV7-2
CDR3 protein: CASSLGSTRAFF
CDR3 DNA: TGTGCCAGCAGCTTAGGATCTACGCGAGCTTTCTTT

D gene: -
J gene: TRBJ2-7
clone size: -
V gene: TRBV19
CDR3 protein: CASSTPGVREQYF
CDR3 DNA: TGTGCCAGTAGTACCCCAGGGGTCCGCGAGCAGTACTTC

D gene: TRBD1
J gene: TRBJ2-3
clone size: -
V gene: TRBV15
CDR3 protein: CATSRGRTGGMRDTQYF
CDR3 DNA: TGTGCCACCAGCAGAGGTCGTACAGGGGGCATGAGAGATACGCAGTATTTT

D gene: TRBD1
J gene: TRBJ1-4
clone size: -
V gene: TRBV6-1
CDR3 protein: CASSDPGGSYEKLFF
CDR3 DNA: TGTGCCAGCAGTGACCCAGGGGGCTCTTATGAAAAACTGTTTTTT

D gene: -
J gene: TRBJ2-7
clone size: -
V gene: TRBV19
CDR3 protein: CASSIGQGSAYEQYF
CDR3 DNA: TGTGCCAGTAGTATAGGGCAGGGCAGTGCCTACGAGCAGTACTTC

D gene: -
J gene: TRBJ1-1
clone size: -
V gene: TRBV18
CDR3 protein: CASSPGSGQTSFF
CDR3 DNA: TGTGCCAGCTCACCCGGTTCGGGACAAACCTCTTTCTTT

D gene: -
J gene: TRBJ1-1
clone size: -
V gene: TRBV11-3
CDR3 protein: CASSFDSSPNTEAFF
CDR3 DNA: TGTGCCAGCAGCTTTGATAGTTCACCGAACACTGAAGCTTTCTTT